A single T cell receptor (beta chain) is shown here with its context. Its specificity is not known. An end of the junction differs from the germline gene, which may be a read error. Germline V gene sequence: CDR1 MNHNY, CDR2 SVGAGI (reference sequence). The CDR3 spans 14 residues. As for treatment: oral pan-JAK inhibitor, 5-10 mg twice daily. Alopecia areata patients had lesional scalp punch biopsies and peripheral blood taken from them. cDNA prepared by RNA extraction and subsequent reverse transcription served as the template for sequencing. Some clones are missing from TCRdb's copy, which holds only in-frame ones; the method was immunoSEQ multiplex PCR. The sample records 6,000 or so clones, 55% to 65% being singletons. This entry belongs to a study of CD8+ T cells in alopecia areata. Study summary: Among treated patients, oral tofacitinib was administered at 5 to 10 mg twice daily. Study results and limitations: Having just one nonresponder leaves the connection between baseline CD8+ expansion and response unresolved. Tofacitinib delivered significant drops in scalp clonality and in expanded CD8+ clones among the top 100.

The rearrangement joins TRBV6-6 to TRBJ2-7, with 7 bases that match TRBD2. The sample was skin, taken at approximately week 30, from a patient treated with tofacitinib. The TCR comes from a human donor with alopecia areata. The CDR3 coding sequence is TGTGTCAGCAGTCCAACTAGCGTTACCTACGAGCAGTACTTC. This sequence encodes CVSSPTSVTYEQYF.